The entry that follows covers one T cell receptor beta chain sequence. Sequenced by immunoSEQ multiplex PCR; TCRdb stores in-frame clones only, minus some. The sample shows approximately 220,000 clones, over 75% of them seen only once. The sample belongs to a study of blood T cell repertoires in COVID-19. This CDR3 region has 14 residues. The V gene end was trimmed by 2 bases and the J gene end by 2 bases; junction bases not matched to a gene: 1. Germline values: CDR1 LNHDA, CDR2 SQIVND (reference sequence). V gene TRBV19 combines with J gene TRBJ2-5; 8 nucleotides match TRBD2. This sequence was found in a woman aged 40 to 49 with acute COVID-19. The source material was PBMCs or T cells enriched from blood (not recorded which). The CDR3 bases are TGTGCCAGTAGTATACGACTAGCGCAAGAGACCCAGTACTTC. It is translated as CASSIRLAQETQYF.